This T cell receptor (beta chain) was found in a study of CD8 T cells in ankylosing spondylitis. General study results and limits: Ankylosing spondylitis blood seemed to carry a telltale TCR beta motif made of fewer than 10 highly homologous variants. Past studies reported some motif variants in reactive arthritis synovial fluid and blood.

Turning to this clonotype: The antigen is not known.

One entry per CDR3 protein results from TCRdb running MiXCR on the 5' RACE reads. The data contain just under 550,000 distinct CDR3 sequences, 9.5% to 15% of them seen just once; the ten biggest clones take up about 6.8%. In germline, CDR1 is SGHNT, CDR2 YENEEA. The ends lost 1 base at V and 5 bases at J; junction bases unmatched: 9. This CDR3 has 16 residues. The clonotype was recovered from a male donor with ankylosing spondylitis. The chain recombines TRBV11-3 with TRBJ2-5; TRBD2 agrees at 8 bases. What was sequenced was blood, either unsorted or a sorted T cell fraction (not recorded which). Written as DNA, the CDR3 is TGTGCCAGCAGCTTAGTATTGGCGGGAGGCTGGGAGACCCAGTACTTC. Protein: CASSLVLAGGWETQYF.